The next 8 T cell receptor beta chains were all read from a single sample in a study of T cells in Graves' hyperthyroidism and ophthalmopathy. It was RNA transcripts that yielded the amplified TCR beta CDR3 regions. Using the HTBI primer set, a first-round RT-PCR was run on the TCR CDR3. Each CDR3 protein is one row after TCRdb ran MiXCR on the multiplex PCR reads. This table holds about 280,000 distinct CDR3 sequences, 25% to 30% found once. Sequencing used blood. All receptors derive from a man in his forties with Graves' hyperthyroidism that later progressed to Graves' ophthalmopathy.

Details on this clonotype: The germline gene is not matched at one end of the junction; a read error may be the cause. This chain connects TRBV19 to TRBJ2-2; a weak D match, TRBD1 (7 bases). This CDR3 region has 15 residues. Germline V gene lookup returns CDR1 LNHDA and CDR2 SQIVND (reference sequence). For the CDR3, the DNA is TGTGCCAGTAGTCCCGGGACAGCGAACACCGGGGGGCTGTTTTTT. It is translated as CASSPGTANTGGLFF.

This clonotype appeared many times. This chain uses TRBV7-9 with TRBJ1-2; D uncertain. The CDR3 covers 10 residues. The V gene's germline CDR1 is SEHNR and CDR2 FQNEAQ (reference sequence). V was trimmed by 8 bases and J by 8 bases, leaving 9 bases between them. In DNA form, the CDR3 reads TGTGCCAGCTGGATGGGAGGCTACACCTTC. It is translated as CASWMGGYTF.

The sample holds many counts of this clonotype. The genes are TRBV15 and TRBJ2-5; D is uncertain. V dropped 1 base and J dropped 10 bases, with 19 bases sitting between them. The germline gives CDR1 LNHNV, CDR2 YYDKDF (reference sequence). This CDR3 contains 15 residues. CDR3 loop: CATSRVKAFQRDQYF. Written as DNA, the CDR3 is TGTGCCACCAGCAGAGTTAAAGCATTTCAAAGAGACCAGTACTTC.

The rearrangement links TRBV28 to TRBJ1-2, with 7 bases matching TRBD1. Germline loops: CDR1 MDHEN, CDR2 SYDVKM. V dropped 3 bases and J dropped 6; count of bases not matched to a gene: 16. The CDR3 has 17 amino acids. CDR3 loop: CASSLGLKGTASDGYTF. CDR3 DNA sequence: TGTGCCAGCAGTTTGGGCCTAAAAGGGACAGCTTCTGATGGCTACACCTTC.

The CDR3 DNA follows: TGTGCCAGCAGCCAATGGGTCCGGGACACCGGGGAGCTGTTTTTT. Translation: CASSQWVRDTGELFF. This chain connects TRBV7-8 to TRBJ2-2; D remains ambiguous. Germline V gene sequence: CDR1 SGHVS, CDR2 FQNEAQ. The V end lost 5 bases, the J end lost 3 bases, and 13 bases lay between the germline ends. The CDR3 length is 15 residues.

This clonotype was picked up many times. The chain carries TRBV18 and TRBJ1-2, with D possibly TRBD1 on 6 matching bases. This CDR3 spans 14 amino acids. V was clipped by 6 bases and J by 0 bases, with 11 bases between them. Germline CDR1 reads KGHSH; CDR2 reads LQKENI. This CDR3 reads CASSPDSSNYGYTF. In nucleotides, the CDR3 is TGTGCCAGCTCTCCGGACAGCTCTAACTATGGCTACACCTTC.

This clonotype showed up many times. The chain employs TRBV29-1 and TRBJ1-5, with D hard to call. Germline V lookup: CDR1 SQVTM, CDR2 ANQGSEA. The CDR3 sequence is 13 residues long. V was trimmed by 1 base and J by 1 base, leaving 5 bases between them. The CDR3 is CSVEVESNQPQHF. CDR3 in DNA: TGCAGCGTTGAAGTAGAAAGCAATCAGCCCCAGCATTTT.

This chain joins TRBV7-2 and TRBJ2-7; 7 positions agree with TRBD2. CDR1 is SGHTA and CDR2 is FQGNSA in the germline V gene. This CDR3 spans 14 amino acids. V trimming: 4 bases; J trimming: 2 bases; junction bases outside the gene matches: 5. CDR3 in amino acids: CASSWGDYTYEQYF. In nucleotides, the CDR3 is TGTGCCAGCAGCTGGGGGGACTACACCTACGAGCAGTACTTC. The whole variable domain, filled in from reference TRBV7-2 and TRBJ2-7, reads GAGVSQSPSNKVTEKGKDVELRCDPISGHTALYWYRQSLGQGLEFLIYFQGNSAPDKSGLPSDRFSAERTGGSVSTLTIQRTQQEDSAVYLCASSWGDYTYEQYFGPGTRLTVT.